The T cell receptor (beta chain) described here comes from a study of blood T cell repertoires in COVID-19. This CDR3 comprises 14 residues. From germline, CDR1 is MGHRA and CDR2 YSYEKL. The J segment lost 8 bases and the V segment lost 4 bases, leaving 10 bases of the junction unmatched. Participants' own reports of clinical history determined their cohort assignment. Generated by immunoSEQ multiplex PCR, the TCRdb table keeps only in-frame clones and is missing some. The sample has 380,000 or so clones; about 90% are singletons. The receptor comes from a man aged 30 to 45 who had recovered from COVID-19. The specimen was PBMCs or T cells enriched from blood (not recorded which). This chain links TRBV4-1 with TRBJ1-2; TRBD1 matches at 7 bases. For the CDR3, the DNA is TGCGCCAGCAGCCCCGAAGGGACAGTCTTAGGCTACACCTTC. Its protein is CASSPEGTVLGYTF.